This T cell receptor (beta chain) was identified in a study of T cells in Graves' hyperthyroidism and ophthalmopathy. Researchers took RNA transcripts and amplified the TCR beta CDR3 regions from them. In the first-round RT-PCR of the TCR CDR3, the HTBI primer set was used. TCRdb redid the calling of the multiplex PCR reads with MiXCR, one entry per CDR3 protein. This sample yields some 460,000 distinct CDR3 sequences, of which about 15% are seen a single time; 13% to 15% belongs to the top ten. Remarks on this clonotype: Its antigen is not identified.

Each diagnosis was grounded in clinical symptoms, serum thyroxine and TRAb, thyroid ultrasound, and orbital computed tomography. Findings and caveats of the study: Most clonotypes expanded in thyroid above 0.001 were likewise present in blood.

CDR1 and CDR2 (germline): MGHDK, SYGVNS. CDR3 length: 14 residues. V gave up 8 bases and J gave up 3 bases, with 13 bases separating them. V usage is TRBV25-1 and J usage is TRBJ1-4, with D perhaps TRBD1 (5 bases). Specimen: blood. The sequence came from a woman aged 18-29 years with Graves' hyperthyroidism. CDR3 protein: CASGPGRANEKLFF. The CDR3, as DNA: TGTGCCAGCGGGCCGGGGCGGGCTAATGAAAAACTGTTTTTT.